This T cell receptor (beta chain) was obtained from a study of blood T cell repertoires in COVID-19. Study-level background: The origin of the acute and convalescent COVID-19 samples was the United States, Italy and Spain. In each case, the material was cDNA or gDNA derived from T cells, B-cell-depleted T cells, or PBMCs.

This CDR3 spans 14 amino acids. CDR1 and CDR2 (germline): SQVTM, ANQGSEA. Trimming at V came to 3 bases and at J to 8 bases, leaving 12 bases not matched to a gene. In the study's own analysis: Amplification from reference gene primers served as the basis for estimated nucleated cell counts. Sequencing was performed with immunoSEQ multiplex PCR; in TCRdb, only in-frame clones are kept and a portion is missing. V and J calls and clone size are given by that table; D and trimming were obtained from the DNA. The sample yields around 200,000 clones, about 83% seen once. The Seattle patients, enrolled during active infection, were followed longitudinally.

The chain couples TRBV29-1 to TRBJ1-2, with TRBD1 matching 7 bases. The TCR originated in a woman aged 25-40 years with COVID-19, enrolled during active disease. The sequencing input was peripheral blood. CDR3 residues: CSVDTAGQTLGYTF. The CDR3 DNA reads as TGCAGCGTTGATACCGCGGGACAGACTCTCGGCTACACCTTC. Together with reference TRBV29-1 and TRBJ1-2, the CDR3 gives the full variable domain: SAVISQKPSRDICQRGTSLTIQCQVDSQVTMMFWYRQQPGQSLTLIATANQGSEATYESGFVIDKFPISRPNLTFSTLTVSNMSPEDSSIYLCSVDTAGQTLGYTFGSGTRLTVV.